These 13 T cell receptor beta chains came from one sample sequenced in a study of blood T cell repertoires in COVID-19. The table came from immunoSEQ multiplex PCR; TCRdb's copy has only in-frame clones and leaves some out. The sample contains 350,000 to 450,000 clones, around 85% of which appear only once. What was sequenced was peripheral blood. The source of these receptors is a woman between 18 and 30 years old with acute or convalescent COVID-19.

In its sample, this clone was seen a few times. The J gene is TRBJ2-7, the V gene TRBV27; TRBD2 aligns across 11 bases. This CDR3 is built from 16 residues. From germline, CDR1 is MNHEY and CDR2 SMNVEV (reference sequence). V trimming: 4 bases; J trimming: 4 bases; junction bases outside the gene matches: 9. The CDR3 DNA follows: TGTGCCAGCAGTTATTCCGGGACTAGCGGAGAATACGAGCAGTACTTC. This codes for CASSYSGTSGEYEQYF.

This chain connects TRBV5-1 to TRBJ2-5, with 7 bases that match TRBD2. Trimming at V came to 0 bases and at J to 5 bases, leaving 13 bases not matched to a gene. Germline V gene sequence: CDR1 SGHRS, CDR2 YFSETQ. CDR3 length: 17 amino acids. CDR3 sequence reads: CASSLEEREVRMETQYF. The CDR3 nucleotides are TGCGCCAGCAGCTTGGAGGAGCGGGAAGTAAGGATGGAGACCCAGTACTTC.

The V gene is TRBV19, the J gene TRBJ1-4, with 7 bases fitting TRBD1. This CDR3 region has 17 residues. Looked up from germline, CDR1 is LNHDA and CDR2 is SQIVND (reference sequence). The trim removed 8 bases at V and 4 bases at J, leaving 16 bases unmatched. The CDR3: CASRDKPGTAYNEKLFF. DNA of the CDR3: TGTGCCAGTCGCGACAAACCCGGGACAGCCTATAATGAAAAACTGTTTTTT.

The genes are TRBV10-2 and TRBJ2-7; perhaps TRBD2 as D (6 bases). In germline, CDR1 is WSHSY, CDR2 SAAADI. The CDR3 covers 13 residues. Trimming pared 6 bases from V and 2 bases from J, leaving 11 bases between. The CDR3 nucleotides read TGCGCCAGCAGGGCGGGGATCCCCTACGAGCAGTACTTC. Translated, it gives CASRAGIPYEQYF.

This chain connects TRBV4-2 to TRBJ2-3; D remains ambiguous. Trimming took 0 bases from V and 11 from J, leaving 12 bases between them. CDR1 is LGHNA and CDR2 is YNFKEQ in the germline V gene. The CDR3 spans 13 residues. The CDR3 coding sequence is TGTGCCAGCAGCCAAGATCATCAAGAGAGGCAGTATTTT. This translates into CASSQDHQERQYF.

The chain links TRBV24-1 to TRBJ2-5, with 10 positions matching TRBD2. Germline V lookup: CDR1 KGHDR, CDR2 SFDVKD. The CDR3 length is 14 residues. V shed 2 bases and J 4 bases; nucleotides not matched to a gene: 0. The CDR3 sequence: CATSDSSGRETQYF. DNA for the CDR3: TGTGCCACCAGTGATTCTAGCGGGAGAGAGACCCAGTACTTC.

The genes are TRBV3-1 (or the pseudogene TRBV3-2) and TRBJ2-3, with D possibly matching TRBD2 (6 bases). The V and J ends lost 6 bases and 0 bases respectively, with 16 bases between them. From germline, CDR1 is LGHDT and CDR2 YNNKEL (reference sequence). This CDR3 contains 16 residues. CDR3 nucleotide sequence: TGTGCCAGCAGTACAGGAAGGAGGGGCAGCACAGATACGCAGTATTTT. Residues: CASSTGRRGSTDTQYF.

The chain uses TRBV6-4 and TRBJ2-1, with 7 bases identical to TRBD1. The V gene's germline CDR1 is MRHNA and CDR2 SNTAGT. V lost 6 bases and J lost 7; bases outside the gene matches: 9. The CDR3 consists of 14 residues. The CDR3 spells CASSNDRVGNEQFF. In nucleotides, the CDR3 is TGTGCCAGCAGCAACGACAGGGTTGGGAATGAGCAGTTCTTC.

This clone turned up a few times. The DNA is omitted, as the CDR3 cannot be located on it reliably, and the CDR3 follows TCRdb's listing. The V and J genes are TRBV5-6 and TRBJ1-2; the table's D call of TRBD1 was not tested on the DNA. Germline CDR1 SGHDT, CDR2 YYEEEE. Inclusive of both ends, the CDR3 amounts to 13 amino acids. The CDR3 loop reads CASSLVGQGSDTF.

V is TRBV9 and J is TRBJ1-1, with a tentative D call TRBD1 (5 bases). Germline CDR1 and CDR2: SGDLS and YYNGEE. Trimming removed 4 bases from V and 9 bases from J, with 19 bases in between. The CDR3 is made up of 14 amino acids. The DNA of the CDR3 is TGTGCCAGCAGCCCAGCGCCCCCTTCAGGGAAAGCTTTCTTT. It encodes CASSPAPPSGKAFF.

The chain couples TRBV5-1 to TRBJ2-5; 8 bases agree with TRBD1. The germline V gene has CDR1 SGHRS and CDR2 YFSETQ. This CDR3 comprises 14 residues. The trim removed 4 bases at V and 9 bases at J, leaving 11 bases unmatched. CDR3 bases: TGCGCCAGCAGCCCCGGGACAGGCCTATCGGCCCAGTACTTC. Its protein is CASSPGTGLSAQYF.

CDR3 region: CASSSTGGGAAFF. The DNA of the CDR3 is TGTGCCAGCAGCTCGACAGGGGGCGGAGCAGCTTTCTTT. The chain combines TRBV5-6 with TRBJ1-1; 10 nucleotides line up with TRBD1. CDR3 length equals 13 residues. In germline, CDR1 is SGHDT, CDR2 YYEEEE. V shed 3 bases, J shed 10 bases, and the junction held 6 bases outside the gene matches. Filled out from reference TRBV5-6 and TRBJ1-1, the complete variable domain reads DAGVTQSPTHLIKTRGQQVTLRCSPKSGHDTVSWYQQALGQGPQFIFQYYEEEERQRGNFPDRFSGHQFPNYSSELNVNALLLGDSALYLCASSSTGGGAAFFGQGTRLTVV.

V gene TRBV12-3 or TRBV12-4 combines with J gene TRBJ1-5; D gene unclear. Trimming pared 0 bases from V and 3 bases from J, leaving 3 bases between. The CDR3 length is 13 residues. CDR3 amino acids: CASSLANNQPQHF. Written as DNA, the CDR3 is TGTGCCAGCAGTTTAGCCAACAATCAGCCCCAGCATTTT.